This passage covers 13 T cell receptor beta chains from one sample sequenced in a study of cytomegalovirus exposure and HLA in healthy donors. The PCR employed 60 Vbeta primers together with 13 Jbeta primers. Clones were read by immunoSEQ multiplex PCR, and TCRdb kept only the in-frame ones, dropping some. The sample lists 150,000 or so clones, 70% to 75% occurring once. The sequencing sample was made of PBMCs. These receptors were collected from a man younger than 35 in good health and CMV-seropositive.

This clone has a handful of counts. The chain uses TRBV25-1 and TRBJ1-1; the D gene is possibly TRBD1 (6 bases). This CDR3 has 15 amino acids. The germline gives CDR1 MGHDK, CDR2 SYGVNS. The V gene lost 6 bases and the J gene lost 2 bases, with 16 bases spanning the gap. The CDR3 spells CASSRMDSQNTEAFF. The CDR3 nucleotides read TGTGCCAGCAGCCGAATGGACAGCCAAAACACTGAAGCTTTCTTT.

This clone was detected only once. The CDR3, as DNA: TGTGCCAGCAGTCAGGACAGGCTGGGTGCTGAAGCTTTCTTT. This translates into CASSQDRLGAEAFF. The chain links TRBV25-1 to TRBJ1-1; TRBD1 agrees at 7 bases. V shed 5 bases and J 6 bases; nucleotides not matched to a gene: 9. This CDR3 has 14 residues. Germline V gene lookup returns CDR1 MGHDK and CDR2 SYGVNS.

This chain connects TRBV7-8 to TRBJ2-7, with TRBD1 matching over 7 bases. This CDR3 comprises 12 residues. Germline V gives CDR1 SGHVS, CDR2 FQNEAQ. The trim removed 5 bases at V and 6 bases at J, leaving 4 bases unmatched. The CDR3 sequence is CASSPNRGEQYV. For the CDR3, the DNA is TGTGCCAGCAGCCCGAACAGGGGCGAGCAGTACGTC.

The chain is built from TRBV30 and TRBJ2-1, with D perhaps TRBD2 (6 bases). V was clipped by 3 bases and J by 6 bases, with 15 bases between them. The germline gives CDR1 GTSNPN, CDR2 SVGIG (reference sequence). The CDR3 runs 14 residues. CDR3 residues: CAWSKPGLLNEQFF. CDR3 nucleotides: TGTGCCTGGAGCAAGCCGGGACTTCTCAATGAGCAGTTCTTC.

A few counts support this clone. The rearrangement links TRBV30 to TRBJ2-3; D possibly corresponds to TRBD2 (5 bases). Per germline, CDR1 GTSNPN and CDR2 SVGIG (reference sequence). V was pared by 2 bases and J by 2 bases, with 8 bases between. The CDR3 extends over 13 amino acids. As DNA, the CDR3 is TGTGCCTGGAGTACTAGAAACACAGATACGCAGTATTTT. As protein: CAWSTRNTDTQYF.

In this sample, this clone turned up once. The chain joins TRBV30 to TRBJ1-2; D remains unclear. Germline V gene data show CDR1 as GTSNPN and CDR2 as SVGIG (reference sequence). The CDR3 has 15 residues. The germline V and J ends were trimmed by 4 bases and 5 bases, with 20 bases remaining between them. The CDR3 region is CAWTVDTFGGYGYTF. CDR3 in DNA: TGTGCCTGGACCGTAGACACCTTTGGAGGATATGGCTACACCTTC.

The CDR3 loop reads CASSLKPGTLQETQYF. Written as DNA, the CDR3 is TGCGCCAGCAGCCTTAAACCCGGGACTCTACAAGAGACCCAGTACTTC. This sequence joins TRBV5-1 and TRBJ2-5; D perhaps matches TRBD2 (6 bases). The V gene's germline CDR1 is SGHRS and CDR2 YFSETQ. The length of the CDR3 is 16 residues. Trimming removed 4 bases from V and 2 bases from J, with 18 bases in between.

The rearrangement joins TRBV6-1 to TRBJ2-1; 12 bases are shared with TRBD2. The germline CDR1 and CDR2 sequences are MNHNS and SASEGT. The V segment lost 3 bases and the J segment 1 base; nucleotides outside the gene matches: 1. CDR3 length: 16 residues. CDR3 DNA: TGTGCCAGCAGTGACCTAGCGGGGGGGTCCTACAATGAGCAGTTCTTC. Protein sequence: CASSDLAGGSYNEQFF.

The CDR3 loop is CASSLTVGGTEAFF. CDR3 in DNA: TGTGCCAGCAGCCTTACGGTGGGAGGCACTGAAGCTTTCTTT. V usage is TRBV7-9 and J usage is TRBJ1-1; D unclear. Germline CDR1 reads SEHNR; CDR2 reads FQNEAQ (reference sequence). The V and J ends lost 5 bases and 4 bases respectively, with 14 bases between them. The CDR3 has 14 amino acids.

The chain employs TRBV5-4 and TRBJ1-1; 10 bases match TRBD1. Losses at the gene ends were 6 bases for V and 4 bases for J; bases not matched to a gene: 6. Germline-derived CDR1 and CDR2 are SGHNT and YYREEE (reference sequence). This CDR3 contains 14 residues. The CDR3 nucleotides are TGTGCCAGCACCCGGACAGGGGGGAGCACTGAAGCTTTCTTT. Translation: CASTRTGGSTEAFF.

The rearrangement joins TRBV6-1 to TRBJ1-5, with 7 bases aligning to TRBD1. V lost 6 bases to trimming and J lost 7 bases; unmatched junction nucleotides: 12. Germline V CDR1 and CDR2: MNHNS, SASEGT. The length of the CDR3 is 15 residues. CDR3 bases: TGTGCCAGCAGGGGGACAGCCCGGCCCAACCAGCCCCAGCATTTT. It is translated as CASRGTARPNQPQHF.

CDR3 nucleotides: TGTGCCAGCAGCGTAGGGGCGGGACAGAGCCAGAACACTGAAGCTTTCTTT. This codes for CASSVGAGQSQNTEAFF. V gene TRBV9 combines with J gene TRBJ1-1; 7 nucleotides line up with TRBD1. CDR1 SGDLS and CDR2 YYNGEE come from the germline V gene. Trimming took 0 bases from V and 1 from J; bases not matched to a gene: 9. The CDR3 contains 17 residues.

This clone has only one observation. This chain joins TRBV7-2 and TRBJ2-3; TRBD2 matches at 9 bases. J was trimmed by 4 bases and V by 5 bases; bases with no gene match: 10. The germline V gene encodes CDR1 SGHTA and CDR2 FQGNSA. The CDR3 is 16 amino acids. The CDR3 reads CASSPSGGLSADTQYF. In nucleotides, the CDR3 is TGTGCCAGCAGCCCCAGCGGGGGGCTGTCTGCAGATACGCAGTATTTT.